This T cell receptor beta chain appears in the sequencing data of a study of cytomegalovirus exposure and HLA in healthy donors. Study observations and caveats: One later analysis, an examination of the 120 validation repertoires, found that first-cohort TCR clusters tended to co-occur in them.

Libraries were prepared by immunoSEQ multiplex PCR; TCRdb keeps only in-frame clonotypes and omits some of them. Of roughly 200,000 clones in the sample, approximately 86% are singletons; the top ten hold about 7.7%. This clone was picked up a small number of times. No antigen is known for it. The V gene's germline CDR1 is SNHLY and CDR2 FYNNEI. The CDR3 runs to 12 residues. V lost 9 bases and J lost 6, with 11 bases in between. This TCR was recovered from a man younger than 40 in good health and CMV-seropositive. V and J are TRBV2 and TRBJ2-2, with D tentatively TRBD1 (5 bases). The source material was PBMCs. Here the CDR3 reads CASGARPGELFF. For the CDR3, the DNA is TGTGCCAGTGGGGCCAGGCCCGGGGAGCTGTTTTTT.